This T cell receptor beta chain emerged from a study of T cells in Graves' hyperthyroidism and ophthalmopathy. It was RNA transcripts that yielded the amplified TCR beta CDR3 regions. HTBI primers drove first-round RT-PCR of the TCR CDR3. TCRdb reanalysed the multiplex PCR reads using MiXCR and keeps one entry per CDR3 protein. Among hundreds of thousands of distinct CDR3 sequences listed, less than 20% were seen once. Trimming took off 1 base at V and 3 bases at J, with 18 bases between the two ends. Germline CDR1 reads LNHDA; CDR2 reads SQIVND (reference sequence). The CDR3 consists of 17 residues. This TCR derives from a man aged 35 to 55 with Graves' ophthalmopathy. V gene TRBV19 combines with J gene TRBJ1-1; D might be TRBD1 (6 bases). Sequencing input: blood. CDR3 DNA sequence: TGTGCCAGTAGTATAGCGACGATCGCGGGGGCCTACACTGAAGCTTTCTTT. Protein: CASSIATIAGAYTEAFF.